The text below deals with one T cell receptor beta chain. Germline CDR1 DFQATT, CDR2 SNEGSKA (reference sequence). This CDR3 spans 13 amino acids. Trimming stripped 0 bases from V and 4 bases from J, with 10 bases between. In TCRdb, the RT-PCR reads were re-called with MiXCR into one record per CDR3 protein. The top ten hold about 33% of the sample, which has over 150,000 distinct CDR3 sequences, roughly two fifths seen once. The sample belongs to a study of patients and donors after allogeneic stem cell transplantation. Sample: blood, either unsorted or a sorted T cell fraction (not recorded which). The rearrangement uses TRBV20-1 and TRBJ2-7; D is possibly TRBD2 (5 bases). The receptor was isolated from a human donor who was either an allogeneic HSCT recipient or a stem cell or donor lymphocyte infusion donor (not recorded which). It is not recorded whose cells these are; they may come from a transplant donor. The CDR3 coding sequence is TGCAGTGCTAGAGATAGCGCACTTTACGAGCAGTACTTC. Translation gives CSARDSALYEQYF.